One sample yielded the 14 T cell receptor beta chains listed below, sequenced in a study of shared clonotypes between healthy human individuals. The data were produced by immunoSEQ multiplex PCR, yet TCRdb's version contains in-frame clones alone and is incomplete. The repertoire holds about 1.9 million clones, with 93% as singletons. It was CD45RO-negative cells, positively selected for CCR7, that made up naive CD8 cells, with terminally differentiated effector memory CD45RA+ cells excluded. Sequencing input: naive CD8+ T cells from PBMCs. These receptors came from a man younger than 35 in good health. Some clones in this sample may be carry-over from other donors' samples.

This rearrangement joins TRBV19 to TRBJ2-1; TRBD2 matches 12 bases. In germline, CDR1 is LNHDA, CDR2 SQIVND (reference sequence). The CDR3 spans 15 residues. The ends lost 3 bases at V and 16 bases at J; junction bases unmatched: 13. This chain's CDR3 is CASSMVGLAGSTRFF. The CDR3 nucleotides are TGTGCCAGTAGTATGGTAGGACTAGCGGGATCAACCCGATTCTTC.

The rearrangement joins TRBV6-1 to TRBJ1-5; D is undetermined. This CDR3 has 15 amino acids. Germline CDR1 is MNHNS and CDR2 is SASEGT. V gave up 6 bases and J gave up 3 bases, with 15 bases separating them. CDR3 DNA: TGTGCCAGCAGCGAGGTACAGTCCGCCAATCAGCCCCAGCATTTT. This encodes CASSEVQSANQPQHF.

Concerning this clone: Other DNA sequences in the sample encode the same CDR3. The chain has TRBV14 and TRBJ2-7, with TRBD1 identical over 7 bases. The length of the CDR3 is 13 residues. Trimming removed 3 bases from V and 3 bases from J; junction bases left unmatched: 2. The V gene's germline CDR1 is SGHDN and CDR2 FVKESK. The chain's CDR3 is CASSQGDSYEQYF. DNA for the CDR3: TGTGCCAGCAGCCAGGGGGACAGCTACGAGCAGTACTTC. The full variable domain, its missing parts supplied by reference TRBV14 and TRBJ2-7, is EAGVTQFPSHSVIEKGQTVTLRCDPISGHDNLYWYRRVMGKEIKFLLHFVKESKQDESGMPNNRFLAERTGGTYSTLKVQPAELEDSGVYFCASSQGDSYEQYFGPGTRLTVT.

About this clone itself: Other DNA sequences in this specimen translate into the identical CDR3. The V and J genes are TRBV11-2 and TRBJ2-5; possibly TRBD2 for D (6 bases). CDR1 is SGHAT and CDR2 is FQNNGV in the germline V gene. This CDR3 is built from 15 residues. V was trimmed by 1 base and J by 5 bases, leaving 14 bases between them. CDR3 coding DNA: TGTGCCAGCAGCTTAGTGGGCACCGGAGGGGAGACCCAGTACTTC. Translated, it gives CASSLVGTGGETQYF.

The chain employs TRBV28 and TRBJ1-1; D is unresolved. The CDR3 is 15 amino acids. Germline assignment: CDR1 MDHEN and CDR2 SYDVKM. With 7 bases removed from V and 7 bases from J, the gap between germline ends came to 22 bases. Here the CDR3 reads CASTVSRRFNGEAFF. The CDR3 DNA follows: TGTGCCAGCACGGTAAGCAGGCGGTTTAATGGTGAAGCTTTCTTT.

The rearrangement uses TRBV27 and TRBJ2-3; weak D call: TRBD2 (7 bases). The germline CDR1 and CDR2 sequences are MNHEY and SMNVEV (reference sequence). Trimming pared 6 bases from V and 6 bases from J, leaving 22 bases between. This CDR3 has 16 amino acids. CDR3 in amino acids: CASRPNWTRGGDTQYF. The CDR3 region has the DNA TGTGCCAGCAGGCCTAATTGGACTAGAGGGGGGGATACGCAGTATTTT.

The rearrangement uses TRBV29-1 and TRBJ2-2; 9 nucleotides line up with TRBD1. Germline V gene lookup returns CDR1 SQVTM and CDR2 ANQGSEA. CDR3 size: 14 residues. The junction had 6 bases not matched to a gene; V was cut back by 3 bases and J by 7 bases. In DNA, the CDR3 is TGCAGCGTTGAGCACAGGGGGCTGGGCGGGGAGCTGTTTTTT. Residues: CSVEHRGLGGELFF.

This chain connects TRBV27 to TRBJ2-3; 7 bases match TRBD1. The germline V gene has CDR1 MNHEY and CDR2 SMNVEV (reference sequence). The J segment lost 4 bases and the V segment lost 5 bases, leaving 6 bases of the junction unmatched. CDR3 length: 14 residues. The CDR3: CASSPRTGPDTQYF. The DNA for the CDR3 is TGTGCCAGCAGTCCCAGGACAGGCCCAGATACGCAGTATTTT.

The gene calls are TRBV5-4 and TRBJ2-7; tentatively, D is TRBD2 (5 bases). The V gene lost 0 bases and the J gene lost 2 bases, with 9 bases spanning the gap. The CDR3 is 14 residues long. Germline CDR1 is SGHNT and CDR2 is YYREEE (reference sequence). CDR3 nucleotide sequence: TGTGCCAGCAGCTTGGAACGGGGAGCCTACGAGCAGTACTTC. Its translation is CASSLERGAYEQYF.

The chain links TRBV11-3 to TRBJ2-7; 7 bases map to TRBD2. CDR3 length equals 13 residues. Germline trimming cut 5 bases from V and 3 bases from J; bases unmatched to any gene: 4. The germline V gene has CDR1 SGHNT and CDR2 YENEEA. For the CDR3, the DNA is TGTGCCAGCAGCCCCCGGGAGGACTACGAGCAGTACTTC. It is translated as CASSPREDYEQYF.

A single count supports this clone. The chain carries TRBV28 and TRBJ2-3, with 10 bases identical to TRBD2. The V gene end was trimmed by 6 bases and the J gene end by 3 bases; junction bases not matched to a gene: 6. The CDR3 has 15 residues. Germline V lookup: CDR1 MDHEN, CDR2 SYDVKM. The CDR3 nucleotides read TGTGCCAGCAGACCGAGGACTAGCGGTACAGATACGCAGTATTTT. Amino acid sequence: CASRPRTSGTDTQYF.

The chain couples TRBV4-2 to TRBJ1-3; the D gene is possibly TRBD1 (5 bases). V was shortened by 3 bases and J by 0 bases, with 15 bases between the two germline ends. The V gene's germline CDR1 is LGHNA and CDR2 YNFKEQ. The CDR3 totals 17 residues. Here the CDR3 reads CASSQRDGRSSGNTIYF. The DNA of the CDR3 is TGTGCCAGCAGCCAGCGGGACGGGAGGAGCTCTGGAAACACCATATATTTT.

The chain carries TRBV4-3 and TRBJ2-1; tentatively, D is TRBD1 or TRBD2 (6 bases each). The V end was cut by 4 bases, the J end by 2 bases, with 12 bases between. The CDR3 is made up of 15 amino acids. Germline V lookup: CDR1 LGHNA, CDR2 YSLEER. CDR3 coding DNA: TGCGCCAGCAGCCCGACGGAGGGGGCCTACAATGAGCAGTTCTTC. Amino acids: CASSPTEGAYNEQFF.

V and J are TRBV19 and TRBJ1-1; D is unclear. The length of the CDR3 is 14 residues. Germline lookup yields CDR1 LNHDA and CDR2 SQIVND (reference sequence). V lost 3 bases and J lost 0, with 8 bases in between. Here the CDR3 DNA reads TGTGCCAGTAGTATTTGGGTCTTGAACACTGAAGCTTTCTTT. Encoded protein: CASSIWVLNTEAFF.